The 8 T cell receptor beta chains below come from one sample, sequenced in a study of patients and donors after allogeneic stem cell transplantation. Each CDR3 protein gets one entry after TCRdb re-called the RT-PCR reads with MiXCR. The table has about 74,000 distinct CDR3 sequences, more than 25% seen once. What was sequenced was blood, either unsorted or a sorted T cell fraction (not recorded which). Source of these receptors: a human donor who was either an allogeneic HSCT recipient or a stem cell or donor lymphocyte infusion donor (not recorded which). It is not recorded whose cells these are; they may come from a transplant donor.

The chain employs TRBV5-6 and TRBJ2-7; either TRBD1 or TRBD2 may supply D (5 bases each). The CDR3 has 13 amino acids. Germline values: CDR1 SGHDT, CDR2 YYEEEE. V lost 4 bases, J lost 3 bases, and 11 bases lay in between. The CDR3 here is CASSPGPFYEQYF. The CDR3 bases are TGTGCCAGCAGCCCGGGACCTTTCTACGAGCAGTACTTC.

This clonotype has a handful of counts. The chain uses TRBV10-3 and TRBJ1-1; 7 bases agree with TRBD1. CDR3 size: 14 residues. The J segment lost 4 bases and the V segment lost 5 bases, leaving 7 bases of the junction unmatched. Germline V gene sequence: CDR1 ENHRY, CDR2 SYGVKD. The DNA of the CDR3 is TGTGCCATCAGTCGACAGGGAGGAGTCACTGAAGCTTTCTTT. Its protein is CAISRQGGVTEAFF.

V is TRBV11-1 and J is TRBJ2-3; D remains ambiguous. The CDR3 totals 12 residues. The germline gives CDR1 SGHAT, CDR2 FQDESV (reference sequence). V lost 4 bases and J 4 bases, leaving 6 bases between the germline ends. The CDR3 DNA sequence: TGTGCCAGCAGCTCGGACCCAGATACGCAGTATTTT. Its translation is CASSSDPDTQYF.

This clonotype was counted only a few times. The chain uses TRBV5-6 and TRBJ1-1; D is perhaps TRBD1 (5 bases). The length of the CDR3 is 13 residues. The V gene's germline CDR1 is SGHDT and CDR2 YYEEEE. V shed 1 base and J shed 11 bases, with 15 bases lying between them. The CDR3 reads CASSLFGQGGAFF. The CDR3 DNA follows: TGTGCCAGCAGCTTGTTTGGCCAGGGCGGGGCTTTCTTT.

The sample holds many counts of this clonotype. The J gene is TRBJ1-5, the V gene TRBV12-3 or TRBV12-4; D call uncertain. This CDR3 is built from 14 residues. V lost 6 bases, J lost 0 bases, and 9 bases lay in between. CDR3 protein: CASSPRSSNQPQHF. CDR3 coding DNA: TGTGCCAGCAGCCCGAGGAGTAGCAATCAGCCCCAGCATTTT.

This clonotype came up a few times. The rearrangement uses TRBV20-1 and TRBJ1-1; D remains ambiguous. Germline-derived CDR1 and CDR2 are DFQATT and SNEGSKA (reference sequence). CDR3 length: 14 amino acids. Deletions cut 6 bases from V and 3 bases from J, with 17 bases between. The CDR3 DNA sequence: TGCAGTGCCCTTCCTAGAGCCGAGGACACTGAAGCTTTCTTT. Residues: CSALPRAEDTEAFF.

The rearrangement joins TRBV29-1 to TRBJ2-4; D is tentatively TRBD1 or TRBD2 (5 bases each). The CDR3 runs 11 residues. Germline V gene sequence: CDR1 SQVTM, CDR2 ANQGSEA. V lost 4 bases, J lost 8 bases, and 9 bases lay in between. The CDR3, as DNA: TGCAGCGTTGCTGGGACGGACATTCAGTACTTC. Protein: CSVAGTDIQYF.

This CDR3 is CASSVNSYGYTF. CDR3 DNA: TGTGCCAGCAGCGTAAACAGCTATGGCTACACCTTC. The rearrangement joins TRBV5-5 to TRBJ1-2; D not certain. Looked up from germline, CDR1 is SGHKS and CDR2 is YYEKEE (reference sequence). The V and J ends lost 4 bases and 4 bases respectively, with 8 bases between them. This CDR3 contains 12 residues.